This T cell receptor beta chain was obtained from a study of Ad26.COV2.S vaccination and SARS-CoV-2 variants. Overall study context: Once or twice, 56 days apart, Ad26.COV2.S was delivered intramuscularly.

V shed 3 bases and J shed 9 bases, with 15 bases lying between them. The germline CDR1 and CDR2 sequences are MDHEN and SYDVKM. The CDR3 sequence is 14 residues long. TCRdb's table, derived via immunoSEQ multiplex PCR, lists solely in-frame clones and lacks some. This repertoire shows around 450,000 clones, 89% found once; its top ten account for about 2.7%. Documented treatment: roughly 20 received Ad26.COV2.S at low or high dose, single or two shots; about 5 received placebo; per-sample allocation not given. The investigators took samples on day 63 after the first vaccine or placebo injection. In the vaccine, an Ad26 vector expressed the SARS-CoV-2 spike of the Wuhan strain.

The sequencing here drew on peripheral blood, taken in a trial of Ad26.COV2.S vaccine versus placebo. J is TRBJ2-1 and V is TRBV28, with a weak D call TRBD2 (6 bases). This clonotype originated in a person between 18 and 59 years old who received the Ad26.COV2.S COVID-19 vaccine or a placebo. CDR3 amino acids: CASSFGGFWSEQFF. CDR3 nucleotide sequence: TGTGCCAGCAGTTTCGGGGGTTTCTGGAGTGAGCAGTTCTTC.